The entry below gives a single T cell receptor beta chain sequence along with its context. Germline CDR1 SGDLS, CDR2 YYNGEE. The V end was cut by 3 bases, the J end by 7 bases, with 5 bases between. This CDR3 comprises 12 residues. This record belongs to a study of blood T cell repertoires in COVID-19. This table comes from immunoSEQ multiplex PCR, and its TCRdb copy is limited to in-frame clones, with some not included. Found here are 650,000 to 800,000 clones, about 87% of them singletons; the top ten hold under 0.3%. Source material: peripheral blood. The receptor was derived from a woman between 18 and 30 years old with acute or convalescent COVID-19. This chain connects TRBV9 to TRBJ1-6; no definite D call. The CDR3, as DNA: TGTGCCAGCAGCGGACTGAATTCACCCCTCCACTTT. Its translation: CASSGLNSPLHF.